Listed below are T cell receptor beta chains from one sample, sequenced in a study of T-cell reconstitution after alpha-beta-depleted transplantation in children. MiXCR, run by TCRdb on the PCR reads, gives a single entry per CDR3 protein. Counted here are about 98,000 distinct CDR3 sequences, around 7% occurring once; the ten biggest clones make up around 17%. The specimen was PBMCs, collected before TCRalphabeta/CD19-depleted stem cell transplant. Receptors originate from a boy aged 2 to 10 with acute lymphoblastic leukemia, due to receive a stem cell transplant. The CDR3 runs from the conserved cysteine through the conserved F or W. D genes are given only for firm matches. Some rows mark clone size as missing; the rest say once, few, many or name a class of expanded clone.

clone_size	cdr3_length	v_call	j_call	d_call	cdr3_aa	cdr3_nt
many	14	TRBV6-1	TRBJ1-3	.	CASKDRYSGNTIYF	TGTGCCAGCAAAGACAGATACTCTGGAAACACCATATATTTT
few	13	TRBV29-1	TRBJ1-1	.	CSAEGGRGTEAFF	TGCAGCGCCGAGGGGGGGAGAGGAACTGAAGCTTTCTTT
many	14	TRBV15	TRBJ1-1	.	CAIQRDWLNTEAFF	TGTGCCATTCAGAGGGACTGGCTGAACACTGAAGCTTTCTTT
many	14	TRBV6-4	TRBJ2-1	TRBD2	CASSERGGYNEQFF	TGTGCCAGCAGTGAGCGGGGGGGCTACAATGAGCAGTTCTTC
medium-sized	12	TRBV2	TRBJ1-1	.	CASSEYGGLAFF	TGTGCCAGCAGTGAATACGGGGGGTTAGCTTTCTTT
many	17	TRBV7-2	TRBJ1-6	TRBD1	CASSPGTGAKGGSPLHF	TGTGCCAGCAGCCCCGGGACAGGAGCTAAGGGGGGTTCACCCCTCCACTTT
.	15	TRBV9	TRBJ1-6	.	CASSALGQFNSPLHF	TGTGCCAGCAGCGCTCTAGGACAGTTTAATTCACCCCTCCACTTT
.	14	TRBV5-1	TRBJ2-3	.	CASSPRRGADTQYF	TGCGCCAGCAGCCCGCGTCGGGGCGCAGATACGCAGTATTTT
many	18	TRBV4-1	TRBJ2-7	TRBD2	CASSPWDRGGRSSYEQYF	TGCGCCAGCAGCCCCTGGGACCGGGGGGGGAGGAGCTCCTACGAGCAGTACTTC
many	16	TRBV4-3	TRBJ1-1	TRBD1	CASSQRVTGGASEAFF	TGCGCCAGCAGCCAAAGGGTGACAGGGGGCGCTTCTGAAGCTTTCTTT
many	16	TRBV6-1	TRBJ1-3	TRBD1	CASSEVYGTGRGTIYF	TGTGCCAGCAGTGAAGTATACGGGACAGGGCGCGGAACCATATATTTT
many	14	TRBV2	TRBJ2-1	.	CAHLGGSSYNEQFF	TGTGCCCATCTGGGGGGTAGCTCCTACAATGAGCAGTTCTTC
.	14	TRBV6-2/TRBV6-3	TRBJ2-7	.	CASQAGSVSSEQYF	TGTGCCAGCCAAGCAGGGTCGGTCTCAAGCGAGCAGTACTTC
few	13	TRBV4-3	TRBJ1-2	TRBD1	CASSPRQGDGYTF	TGCGCCAGCAGCCCCCGACAGGGTGATGGCTACACCTTC
.	15	TRBV4-3	TRBJ1-2	.	CASSQASLREDGYTF	TGCGCCAGCAGCCAAGCTTCCCTCCGGGAGGATGGCTACACCTTC
many	14	TRBV12-3/TRBV12-4	TRBJ1-1	.	CASSSGLGNTEAFF	TGTGCCAGCAGTTCGGGACTGGGGAACACTGAAGCTTTCTTT
many	13	TRBV6-1	TRBJ1-6	TRBD1	CASSETGRSPLHF	TGTGCCAGCAGTGAGACAGGGCGCTCACCCCTCCACTTT
few	15	TRBV4-3	TRBJ1-6	TRBD1	CASSGRQGASSPLHF	TGCGCCAGCAGCGGTCGACAGGGGGCGAGTTCACCCCTCCACTTT
.	17	TRBV5-1	TRBJ2-3	TRBD1	CASSLYGSQGAGDTQYF	TGCGCCAGCAGCTTGTATGGTAGTCAGGGGGCAGGAGATACGCAGTATTTT
many	14	TRBV27	TRBJ2-3	.	CASRPGRITDTQYF	TGTGCCAGCAGGCCGGGCAGAATCACAGATACGCAGTATTTT
.	14	TRBV18	TRBJ2-5	TRBD1	CASSPAGGRETQYF	TGTGCCAGCTCACCAGCAGGGGGCCGGGAGACCCAGTACTTC
many	14	TRBV7-2	TRBJ2-1	TRBD2	CASSLSGVYNEQFF	TGTGCCAGCAGCTTAAGCGGGGTGTACAATGAGCAGTTCTTC
few	14	TRBV15	TRBJ1-2	.	CATSPSGANYGYTF	TGTGCCACCAGCCCATCAGGTGCTAACTATGGCTACACCTTC
.	15	TRBV25-1	TRBJ1-6	.	CASTQAAGSNSPLHF	TGTGCCAGCACTCAGGCGGCAGGGAGTAATTCACCCCTCCACTTT
many	13	TRBV6-1	TRBJ2-7	TRBD1	CASSGTGASEQYF	TGTGCCAGCAGTGGGACAGGAGCCTCAGAGCAGTACTTC
many	18	TRBV10-3	TRBJ1-2	.	CAISESLERPLHHYGYTF	TGTGCCATCAGTGAGTCGTTGGAGAGACCCCTACACCACTATGGCTACACCTTC
.	14	TRBV7-9	TRBJ1-1	.	CASSSYRKVGEAFF	TGTGCCAGCAGCTCATACAGGAAGGTCGGTGAAGCTTTCTTT
many	15	TRBV5-1	TRBJ2-1	TRBD1	CASSKGTARPNEQFF	TGCGCCAGCAGCAAGGGGACAGCTCGCCCCAATGAGCAGTTCTTC
.	13	TRBV20-1	TRBJ2-7	.	CSARLWGDYEQYF	TGCAGTGCTAGGTTATGGGGAGATTACGAGCAGTACTTC
.	15	TRBV3-1	TRBJ2-7	TRBD1	CASSQETGYSYEQYF	TGTGCCAGCAGCCAGGAGACAGGGTATTCCTACGAGCAGTACTTC
.	14	TRBV18	TRBJ1-1	.	CASSPQRRDTEAFF	TGTGCCAGCTCACCACAGCGAAGGGACACTGAAGCTTTCTTT
many	12	TRBV19	TRBJ2-1	.	CASTGTHNEQFF	TGTGCCAGTACCGGGACCCACAATGAGCAGTTCTTC
.	13	TRBV6-1	TRBJ2-7	.	CASSDRGPYEQYF	TGTGCCAGCAGTGACAGGGGCCCCTACGAGCAGTACTTC
.	13	TRBV20-1	TRBJ2-7	.	CSADPSGAYEQYF	TGCAGTGCTGACCCCTCCGGGGCCTACGAGCAGTACTTC
few	15	TRBV4-3	TRBJ2-7	.	CASSPSKTGAGEQYF	TGCGCCAGCAGCCCTTCAAAGACAGGAGCAGGAGAGCAGTACTTC
few	13	TRBV20-1	TRBJ2-4	TRBD1	CSARGQGANIQYF	TGCAGTGCTAGGGGACAGGGGGCTAACATTCAGTACTTC
many	17	TRBV20-1	TRBJ2-6	.	CSADETLKGSGANVLTF	TGCAGTGCGGACGAGACCTTAAAGGGCTCTGGGGCCAACGTCCTGACTTTC
few	12	TRBV12-3/TRBV12-4	TRBJ1-2	.	CASTRAPGAGTF	TGTGCCAGCACCCGGGCCCCGGGGGCAGGGACCTTC
many	15	TRBV6-1	TRBJ2-6	.	CASSDVISGANVLTF	TGTGCCAGCAGTGATGTGATCTCTGGGGCCAACGTCCTGACTTTC
many	13	TRBV4-1	TRBJ1-5	.	CASSQESAQPQHF	TGCGCCAGCAGCCAAGAAAGTGCTCAGCCCCAGCATTTT
few	14	TRBV5-1	TRBJ2-7	TRBD1	CASSPRDRRFEQYF	TGCGCCAGCAGCCCCCGGGACAGGAGGTTCGAGCAGTACTTC
few	14	TRBV28	TRBJ1-1	.	CASSDPGVDTEAFF	TGTGCCAGCAGTGATCCCGGAGTTGACACTGAAGCTTTCTTT
.	18	TRBV6-2/TRBV6-3	TRBJ1-2	TRBD1	CASSYAGTGDGRQDGYTF	TGTGCCAGCAGTTATGCCGGGACAGGGGACGGGCGGCAAGATGGCTACACCTTC
many	15	TRBV11-1	TRBJ2-2	.	CASSPHLTGTGELFF	TGTGCCAGCAGCCCGCATCTGACAGGTACCGGGGAGCTGTTTTTT
many	12	TRBV5-5	TRBJ1-2	.	CASSLVHYGYTF	TGTGCCAGCAGCTTGGTGCACTATGGCTACACCTTC
.	18	TRBV11-2	TRBJ2-3	TRBD2	CASSLVRGLAGGTDTQYF	TGTGCCAGCAGCTTAGTGAGAGGTCTAGCGGGGGGGACAGATACGCAGTATTTT
.	17	TRBV21-1	TRBJ2-1	.	CASSKVQSAGGHNEQFF	TGTGCCAGCAGCAAAGTACAGTCAGCGGGGGGGCACAATGAGCAGTTCTTC
.	15	TRBV28	TRBJ1-2	.	CASSSPAAPYYGYTF	TGTGCCAGCAGTTCCCCGGCAGCCCCATACTATGGCTACACCTTC
many	15	TRBV3-1	TRBJ2-3	.	CASSQGTVSYITQYF	TGTGCCAGCAGCCAAGGGACTGTCTCTTACATTACGCAGTATTTT